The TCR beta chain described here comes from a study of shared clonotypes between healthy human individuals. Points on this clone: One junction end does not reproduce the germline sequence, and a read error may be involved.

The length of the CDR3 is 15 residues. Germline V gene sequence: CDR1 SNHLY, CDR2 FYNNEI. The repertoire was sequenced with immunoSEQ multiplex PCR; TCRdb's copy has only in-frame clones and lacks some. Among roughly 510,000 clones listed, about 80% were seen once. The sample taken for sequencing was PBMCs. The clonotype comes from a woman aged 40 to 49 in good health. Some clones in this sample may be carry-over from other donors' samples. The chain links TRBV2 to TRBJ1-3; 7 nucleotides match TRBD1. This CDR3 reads CASREQGISGNAIYF. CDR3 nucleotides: TGTGCCAGCAGGGAACAGGGGATCTCTGGAAACGCCATATATTTT.